The rows below give T cell receptor beta chains drawn from one sample of a study of glioma-infiltrating T cells. TCRdb processed the multiplex PCR reads anew with MiXCR; each CDR3 protein has one entry. The sample consists of approximately 190,000 distinct CDR3 sequences, 32% of them appearing once. Sample: glioma tissue, nonneoplastic brain tissue, or PBMCs (not recorded which). These receptors were obtained from a human donor with low-grade glioma or glioblastoma, undergoing nonglioma brain surgery, or in good health (not recorded which). Each CDR3 is given with its conserved first and last residue. A D gene is named only where the DNA matches it firmly. Clone size is given for some rows only: seen once, a few or many times, or a class if the clone is expanded.

D: -; J: TRBJ1-3; size: -; V: TRBV19; CDR3: CASSQSLAPGNTIYF; DNA: TGTGCCAGTAGCCAGAGCTTAGCGCCTGGAAACACCATATATTTT
D: TRBD2; J: TRBJ2-3; size: few; V: TRBV7-9; CDR3: CASSLAEGGREATDTQYF; DNA: TGTGCCAGCAGCTTAGCGGAAGGAGGCCGGGAGGCCACAGATACGCAGTATTTT
D: TRBD1; J: TRBJ2-5; size: many; V: TRBV20-1; CDR3: CSARPGQPRGETQYF; DNA: TGCAGTGCTAGGCCGGGACAGCCCAGAGGGGAGACCCAGTACTTC
D: TRBD1; J: TRBJ1-1; size: -; V: TRBV12-3/TRBV12-4; CDR3: CASRPDREFTEAFF; DNA: TGTGCCAGCAGACCCGACAGGGAATTCACTGAAGCTTTCTTT
D: TRBD1; J: TRBJ2-7; size: -; V: TRBV9; CDR3: CASSPGQGIYEQYF; DNA: TGTGCCAGCAGCCCGGGACAGGGAATCTACGAGCAGTACTTC
D: TRBD1; J: TRBJ1-2; size: many; V: TRBV2; CDR3: CASSTFGWTGEGANYGYTF; DNA: TGTGCCAGCAGTACATTTGGCTGGACAGGGGAAGGAGCTAACTATGGCTACACCTTC
D: -; J: TRBJ2-7; size: few; V: TRBV4-2; CDR3: CASSQDARGEENEQYF; DNA: TGTGCCAGCAGCCAAGATGCCAGGGGCGAGGAGAACGAGCAGTACTTC
D: -; J: TRBJ2-4; size: few; V: TRBV5-1; CDR3: CASSLGSQRSIQYF; DNA: TGCGCCAGCAGCTTGGGGAGTCAGCGGAGCATTCAGTACTTC
D: TRBD1; J: TRBJ2-3; size: few; V: TRBV7-9; CDR3: CASSYGTGLSTQYF; DNA: TGTGCCAGCAGCTACGGGACAGGCCTTAGTACGCAGTATTTT
D: TRBD2; J: TRBJ2-1; size: -; V: TRBV4-1; CDR3: CASSQDFLAGENDQFF; DNA: TGCGCCAGCAGCCAAGATTTCCTAGCGGGAGAAAATGATCAGTTCTTC
D: TRBD2; J: TRBJ2-5; size: many; V: TRBV20-1; CDR3: CSAWTSAQETQYF; DNA: TGCAGTGCCTGGACTAGCGCACAAGAGACCCAGTACTTC
D: TRBD2; J: TRBJ2-7; size: many; V: TRBV7-2; CDR3: CASSLGTSDLYEQYF; DNA: TGTGCCAGCAGCTTGGGGACTAGCGACCTCTACGAGCAGTACTTC
D: -; J: TRBJ2-6; size: -; V: TRBV7-8; CDR3: CASSPRAAKPTGANVLTF; DNA: TGTGCCAGCAGCCCCCGTGCGGCCAAACCCACTGGGGCCAACGTCCTGACTTTC
D: TRBD1; J: TRBJ2-1; size: many; V: TRBV27; CDR3: CASSKFGTGSSYNEQFF; DNA: TGTGCCAGCAGCAAATTTGGGACAGGGAGCTCCTACAATGAGCAGTTCTTC